This TCR beta chain was recovered during a study of graft-versus-host responses after intestinal transplantation. Study in general: In this cohort, recipients had multivisceral, liver-intestinal, or isolated intestinal transplants. Uniformly, recipients were administered anti-thymocyte globulin induction with subsequent tacrolimus and steroids for roughly three years. Notes on the study in general: GvH clones surfaced in recipient marrow, some emerging earlier in ileum or blood.

Of note for this clone: Antigen specificity is unknown.

The table came from immunoSEQ multiplex PCR; TCRdb's copy has only in-frame clones and leaves some out. Here the sample spans over 70,000 clones, 90% being singletons. V dropped 0 bases and J dropped 1 base, with 4 bases sitting between them. This CDR3 has 13 amino acids. From germline, CDR1 is SNHLY and CDR2 FYNNEI. Sequenced here: unstimulated CD8+ T cells sorted from spleen or lymph node cells, sampled before transplant. This rearrangement joins TRBV2 to TRBJ2-7, with D hard to call. The clonotype was recovered from a human donor who was the organ donor for an intestinal transplant. The CDR3: CASSEAESYEQYV. In DNA form, the CDR3 reads TGTGCCAGCAGTGAAGCGGAGTCCTACGAGCAGTACGTC.